Described below is a single T cell receptor beta chain sequence and its context. This specimen belongs to a study of T cell changes during pregnancy in multiple sclerosis. Clones were sequenced by immunoSEQ multiplex PCR, and TCRdb holds only the in-frame ones, with some missing. Here the sample spans fewer than 45,000 clones, 90% being singletons. This receptor was taken from a female donor in good health, enrolled as a control in a pregnancy study. This sample comprised peripheral blood, obtained in the third trimester of pregnancy.

CDR3 amino acids: CASSESTSPVSEQFF. The CDR3 nucleotides read TGTGCCAGCAGTGAAAGCACTAGTCCGGTGAGTGAGCAGTTCTTC. The chain employs TRBV2 and TRBJ2-1, with a possible D match to TRBD2 (5 bases). Trimming removed 2 bases from V and 9 bases from J, with 17 bases in between. Germline V CDR1 and CDR2: SNHLY, FYNNEI. The CDR3 is 15 amino acids.